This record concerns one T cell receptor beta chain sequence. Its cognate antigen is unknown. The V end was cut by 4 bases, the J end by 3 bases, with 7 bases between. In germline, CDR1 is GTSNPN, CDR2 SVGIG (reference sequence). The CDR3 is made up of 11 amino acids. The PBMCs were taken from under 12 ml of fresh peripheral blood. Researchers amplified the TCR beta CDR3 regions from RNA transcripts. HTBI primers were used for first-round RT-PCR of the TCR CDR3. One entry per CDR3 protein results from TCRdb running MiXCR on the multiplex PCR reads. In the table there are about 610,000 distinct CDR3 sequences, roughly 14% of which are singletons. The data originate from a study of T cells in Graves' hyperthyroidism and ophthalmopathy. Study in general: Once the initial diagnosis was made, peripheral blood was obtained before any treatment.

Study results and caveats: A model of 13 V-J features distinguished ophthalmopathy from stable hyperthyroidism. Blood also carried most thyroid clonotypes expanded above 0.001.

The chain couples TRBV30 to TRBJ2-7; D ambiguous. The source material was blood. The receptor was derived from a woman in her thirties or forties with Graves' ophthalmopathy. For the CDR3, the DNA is TGTGCCTGGAAACCACTCTACGAGCAGTACTTC. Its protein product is CAWKPLYEQYF. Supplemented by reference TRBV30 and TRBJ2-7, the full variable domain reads SQTIHQWPATLVQPVGSPLSLECTVEGTSNPNLYWYRQAAGRGLQLLFYSVGIGQISSEVPQNLSASRPQDRQFILSSKKLLLSDSGFYLCAWKPLYEQYFGPGTRLTVT.